The entry that follows covers one TCR beta chain sequence. Its antigen is not identified. This specimen comes from a study of graft-versus-host responses after intestinal transplantation. Study at large: Isolated intestinal, liver-intestinal, or multivisceral transplants had been given to the recipients. Every one of the recipients received anti-thymocyte globulin induction and afterwards took tacrolimus and steroids for 3 to 4 years. Study outcomes and limitations: Present in recipient marrow, GvH clones included some that appeared first in ileum or blood. In patients with graft-donor T cell macrochimerism, allograft graft-versus-host to host-versus-graft clonal ratios were high.

Sequenced by immunoSEQ multiplex PCR; TCRdb stores in-frame clones only, minus some. Here the sample spans about 98,000 clones, around four fifths being singletons. CDR3 length equals 13 residues. Germline CDR1 and CDR2: MNHEY and SMNVEV (reference sequence). V was cut by 3 bases and J by 6 bases, with 9 bases left in between. The sequence was collected from a human donor who received an intestinal transplant. J is TRBJ2-1 and V is TRBV27; no reliable D call. The starting material was unstimulated CD8+ T cells sorted from spleen or lymph node cells, obtained before intestinal transplant. Here the CDR3 DNA reads TGTGCCAGCAGTTTTTTATTAGCCAATGAGCAGTTCTTC. As protein: CASSFLLANEQFF.